This record looks at one T cell receptor (beta chain) sequence and its context. No cognate antigen has been identified for it. No per-base quality is available; no much larger clone lies one base away. To demonstrate the VDJtools post-analysis software, TCR beta repertoires were profiled from the peripheral blood of about 13 young patients with multiple sclerosis. The multiple sclerosis patients were children and adolescents ranging in age from about 6 to 17 years. This entry is derived from a study of post-analysis software for immune sequencing data (dated by TCRdb to 2015 to 2017). Some background on the complete study: The recorded disease courses included relapsing-remitting, secondary progressive and progressive-relapsing multiple sclerosis, and some patients had no subtype annotation. The multiple sclerosis patient repertoires were compared with approximately 11 previously published healthy control repertoires from donors aged 6 to 25 years. A subset of samples was prepared in parallel using single-end sample barcoding, then pooled and co-amplified after Illumina adapter ligation. The research as a whole found: Patients showed significantly higher frequencies than controls for five TRBV segments, among them TRBV5-6, TRBV5-1 and TRBV20-1. Direct clustering with F measure showed strong co-clustering of samples prepared in the same batch, prompting a batch-effect correction. The control group was slightly older than the multiple sclerosis patient group. Multiple sclerosis patients had significantly lower normalized Chao1 diversity than controls, a result that suggests substantial peripheral T-cell clonal expansion.

The CDR3 has 18 amino acids, counting the end cysteine and phenylalanine. Solely the CDR3 DNA is kept, with 54 bases framed from the first base. The CDR1 and CDR2 encoded by the germline V gene (reference sequence) are DFQATT and SNEGSKA. The germline V end is reduced by 1 base and the J end by 1 base; junction bases left unmatched: 10. Libraries were built with PCR. Sequencing took place on an Illumina HiSeq 2500. To reduce PCR and sequencing biases, unique molecular identifiers were built into the TCR beta cDNA libraries. Approximately 500,000 cDNA molecules were obtained for every 1 to 10 million input T cells, so each molecule roughly corresponded to one T cell. The same protocol used for the earlier healthy control dataset was applied to prepare and sequence the patient libraries. Samples belonging to the same batch were prepared together, multiplexed and sequenced on a shared HiSeq lane. As for how the authors treated the data: MIGEC was used to process the raw barcoded reads, and molecular identifier groups with only a single read were discarded before consensus assembly and CDR3 extraction. VDJtools was used for post-analysis of the clonotype tables, and diversity was normalized by down-sampling every dataset to the size of the smallest sample. To correct batch-related cross-sample contamination, repertoire overlap clustering matched CDR3 amino acid sequences but not nucleotide sequences. TCRdb reran the public reads through fastp at Q25 and MiXCR, keeping productive beta chains. Each CDR3 protein appears once, grouped with its most common genes and DNA. The V and J calls and clone size come from TCRdb's table, not from the authors' own analysis. Recorded for this sample are around 200,000 distinct CDR3 sequences; 29% of them occurred a single time. The top ten clonotypes cover approximately 3.6% of the sample.

The receptor's source is a girl aged 2-17 years with multiple sclerosis. The sample taken for sequencing was blood. The V and J segments used are TRBV20-1 and TRBJ1-4; 9 bases in the junction line up with TRBD1. The DNA sequence is TGCAGTGCTAGAGCGTACAGGGGGCAGAGCGGAACTAATGAAAAACTGTTTTTT. This is translated as CSARAYRGQSGTNEKLFF.